The sequence of this TCR beta chain was determined in a study of PD-1 blockade in classical Hodgkin lymphoma. Repertoires were generated with immunoSEQ multiplex PCR, while TCRdb's copy carries only in-frame clones and drops some. The data hold approximately 26,000 clones, with approximately 70% observed a single time. Germline V gene data show CDR1 as MNHEY and CDR2 as SVGAGI. Between the trimmed V and J ends, which lost 1 base and 8 bases, there was a span of 14 bases. This CDR3 comprises 15 residues. This clone appeared a single time. Its antigen remains unknown. Each patient experienced a relapse that followed autologous stem cell transplantation, and brentuximab vedotin exposure varied. General observations from the study: By C4D1 there was a significant rise in CD4+ TCR diversity but not in CD8+ TCR diversity. Before treatment, complete responders showed about the same diversity as newly diagnosed patients.

This specimen consisted of peripheral blood mononuclear cells (PBMCs), obtained before the second cycle of nivolumab. The rearrangement uses TRBV6-5 and TRBJ1-4; perhaps TRBD1 as D (6 bases). The source of this sequence is a human donor with classical Hodgkin lymphoma. CDR3 sequence (DNA): TGTGCCAGCAGTTACTACCAACAGGGCGGGGAAAAACTGTTTTTT. Encoded protein: CASSYYQQGGEKLFF.